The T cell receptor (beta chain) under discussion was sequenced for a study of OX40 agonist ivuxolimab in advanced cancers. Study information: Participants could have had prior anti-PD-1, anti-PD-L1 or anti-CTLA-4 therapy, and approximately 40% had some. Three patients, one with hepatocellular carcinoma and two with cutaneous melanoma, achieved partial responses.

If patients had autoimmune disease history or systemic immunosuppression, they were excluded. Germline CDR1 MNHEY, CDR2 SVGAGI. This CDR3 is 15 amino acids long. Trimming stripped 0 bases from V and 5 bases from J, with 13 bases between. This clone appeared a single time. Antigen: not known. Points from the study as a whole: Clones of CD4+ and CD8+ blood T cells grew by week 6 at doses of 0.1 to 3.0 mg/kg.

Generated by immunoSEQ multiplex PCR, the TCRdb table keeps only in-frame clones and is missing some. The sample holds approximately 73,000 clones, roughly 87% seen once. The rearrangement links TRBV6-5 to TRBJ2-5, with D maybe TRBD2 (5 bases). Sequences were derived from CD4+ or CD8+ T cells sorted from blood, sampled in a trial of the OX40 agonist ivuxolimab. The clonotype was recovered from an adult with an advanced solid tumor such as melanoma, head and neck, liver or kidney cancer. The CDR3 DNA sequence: TGTGCCAGCAGTTACTCTCCGGGGTCTTTTGAGACCCAGTACTTC. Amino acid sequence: CASSYSPGSFETQYF.